Listed below are T cell receptor beta chains from one sample, sequenced in a study of shared clonotypes between healthy human individuals. The protocol was immunoSEQ multiplex PCR, while the TCRdb copy is restricted to in-frame clones and leaves out a portion. Of about 580,000 clones detected, 95% to 98% appear once; the ten largest clones hold 0.3%. Specimen: naive CD8+ T cells sorted from blood. These receptors originate from a man in his thirties or forties in good health. Each CDR3 is given with its conserved first and last residue. D genes are given only for firm matches. The size field is filled for only some rows; it gives once, few, many or a size class.

size: -
V: TRBV19
J: TRBJ2-7
D: -
DNA: TGTGCCAGTAGTCCAGGACTGTACTACGAGCAGTACTTC
CDR3: CASSPGLYYEQYF

size: -
V: TRBV6-6
J: TRBJ2-7
D: -
DNA: TGTGCCAGCAGTTACTCGGCGGGGACTGAAGTCGAGCAGTACTTC
CDR3: CASSYSAGTEVEQYF

size: -
V: TRBV5-5
J: TRBJ1-5
D: -
DNA: TGTGCCAGCAGCTCGGGCTTGGGCAATCAGCCCCAGCATTTT
CDR3: CASSSGLGNQPQHF

size: -
V: TRBV9
J: TRBJ2-2
D: TRBD2
DNA: TGTGCCAGCAGCGTAGGAGCGGGAGGCAGCGGCGGGGAGCTGTTTTTT
CDR3: CASSVGAGGSGGELFF

size: -
V: TRBV4-3
J: TRBJ1-1
D: -
DNA: TGCGCCAGCAGCCAAGATCTGAGGCAGCTTGAAGCTTTCTTT
CDR3: CASSQDLRQLEAFF

size: -
V: TRBV10-2
J: TRBJ2-7
D: -
DNA: TGCGCCAGCAGTGACGGGGCAAGGGCCTACGAGCAGTACTTC
CDR3: CASSDGARAYEQYF

size: -
V: TRBV30
J: TRBJ2-3
D: TRBD2
DNA: TGTGCCTGGGGACTAGCGGGGGGCACAGATACGCAGTATTTT
CDR3: CAWGLAGGTDTQYF

size: -
V: TRBV25-1
J: TRBJ2-7
D: -
DNA: TGTGCCAGTTCCCGGGGTCGCAACGAGCAGTACTTC
CDR3: CASSRGRNEQYF

size: -
V: TRBV14
J: TRBJ1-2
D: -
DNA: TGTGCCAGCAGCCAAGAGGGTGACCGGCGGGAAGTAAGGGGCTACACCTTC
CDR3: CASSQEGDRREVRGYTF

size: -
V: TRBV13
J: TRBJ2-1
D: TRBD1
DNA: TGTGCCAGCAGCTTGACTGGGGACAGGGCCGACAGCGAGCAGTTCTTC
CDR3: CASSLTGDRADSEQFF

size: -
V: TRBV5-1
J: TRBJ2-7
D: TRBD1
DNA: TGCGCCAGCAGCTTGGGACAGGGGATGAACGAGCAGTACTTC
CDR3: CASSLGQGMNEQYF

size: -
V: TRBV27
J: TRBJ1-5
D: -
DNA: TGTGCCAGCAGTCGATACGGAAGCAAGGGTCAGCCCCAGCATTTT
CDR3: CASSRYGSKGQPQHF

size: once
V: TRBV10-3
J: TRBJ2-7
D: -
DNA: TGTGCCATCAGTGAGAATGAACCCTACGAGCAGTACTTC
CDR3: CAISENEPYEQYF

size: once
V: TRBV29-1
J: TRBJ2-1
D: TRBD2
DNA: TGCAGCGTTGAAAGACTAGCGGACGAGGTGAATGAGCAGTTCTTC
CDR3: CSVERLADEVNEQFF

size: -
V: TRBV27
J: TRBJ2-7
D: TRBD1
DNA: TGTGCCAGCAGTTTATTGGGGACAGGGTACGCGTACGAGCAGTACTTC
CDR3: CASSLLGTGYAYEQYF

size: once
V: TRBV7-2
J: TRBJ2-1
D: -
DNA: TGTGCCAGCAGCTTCGGGAGTTCCTACAATGAGCAGTTCTTC
CDR3: CASSFGSSYNEQFF

size: -
V: TRBV10-3
J: TRBJ2-7
D: -
DNA: TGTGCCATCTCCCAGGCGGGCGGGAACAACGAGCAGTACTTC
CDR3: CAISQAGGNNEQYF

size: -
V: TRBV2
J: TRBJ2-7
D: -
DNA: TGTGCCAGCAGTGACCCCGGGACAAACTACGAGCAGTACTTC
CDR3: CASSDPGTNYEQYF

size: -
V: TRBV16
J: TRBJ2-3
D: -
DNA: TGTGCCAGCAGCCAATACAGGGAGGTTTTCACAGATACGCAGTATTTT
CDR3: CASSQYREVFTDTQYF

size: -
V: TRBV16
J: TRBJ1-1
D: -
DNA: TGTGCCAGCAGCAAACGGGCTCCGGGAATGAACACTGAAGCTTTCTTT
CDR3: CASSKRAPGMNTEAFF

size: -
V: TRBV7-9
J: TRBJ2-1
D: -
DNA: TGTGCCAGCAGGGGGAGCTCCTACAATGAGCAGTTCTTC
CDR3: CASRGSSYNEQFF

size: -
V: TRBV15
J: TRBJ1-5
D: -
DNA: TGTGCCACCAGCAGGGACAGATATAGCAATCAGCCCCAGCATTTT
CDR3: CATSRDRYSNQPQHF

size: -
V: TRBV11-2
J: TRBJ2-7
D: -
DNA: TGTGCCAGCAGCTTTTTAGCCCTAACAGGGATCTCCTACGAGCAGTACTTC
CDR3: CASSFLALTGISYEQYF

size: -
V: TRBV28
J: TRBJ1-1
D: TRBD1
DNA: TGTGCCAGCAGTGAACTTCGGGGGACAGCTGAAGCTTTCTTT
CDR3: CASSELRGTAEAFF

size: -
V: TRBV6-4
J: TRBJ2-7
D: -
DNA: TGTGCCAGCAGTGTGGGTCCGGGGCCTTACTACGAGCAGTACTTC
CDR3: CASSVGPGPYYEQYF

size: -
V: TRBV5-1
J: TRBJ2-2
D: TRBD1
DNA: TGCGCCAGCAGCTCGGGACAGCCCACCGGGGAGCTGTTTTTT
CDR3: CASSSGQPTGELFF

size: -
V: TRBV6-5
J: TRBJ1-2
D: -
DNA: TGTGCCAGCAGTCCCGGCATATTTAACTATGGCTACACCTTC
CDR3: CASSPGIFNYGYTF

size: -
V: TRBV4-3
J: TRBJ1-6
D: -
DNA: TGCGCCAGCAGCCAAGATCGAGGCTCCTATAATTCACCCCTCCACTTT
CDR3: CASSQDRGSYNSPLHF

size: -
V: TRBV2
J: TRBJ1-2
D: TRBD1
DNA: TGTGCCAGCAGGGACAGGGACGGCTACACCTTC
CDR3: CASRDRDGYTF

size: -
V: TRBV29-1
J: TRBJ2-7
D: TRBD2
DNA: TGCAGCGCCCGGACTAGCGGGGCCTACGAGCAGTACTTC
CDR3: CSARTSGAYEQYF

size: -
V: TRBV30
J: TRBJ1-1
D: -
DNA: TGTGCCTGGAGTGTGGGTGGGCCCACTGAAGCTTTCTTT
CDR3: CAWSVGGPTEAFF

size: -
V: TRBV6-1
J: TRBJ2-7
D: -
DNA: TGTGCCAGCAAGGGCGGGGTTTGGGGCTCCTACGAGCAGTACTTC
CDR3: CASKGGVWGSYEQYF

size: -
V: TRBV27
J: TRBJ2-1
D: TRBD2
DNA: TGTGCCAGCAGCATCCACACTTCGGGACTAGCGGGAGAAGAGCAGTTCTTC
CDR3: CASSIHTSGLAGEEQFF

size: -
V: TRBV7-2
J: TRBJ2-3
D: TRBD1
DNA: TGTGCCAGCAGCTTAGGGACAGGGAGGTTAGATACGCAGTATTTT
CDR3: CASSLGTGRLDTQYF

size: -
V: TRBV7-9
J: TRBJ2-7
D: -
DNA: TGTGCCAGCAGCTTAGGACAGGGACTCAACGAGCAGTACTTC
CDR3: CASSLGQGLNEQYF

size: -
V: TRBV28
J: TRBJ2-2
D: -
DNA: TGTGCCAGCAGCGCGGTCAGGGGTTGGGCCGGGGAGCTGTTTTTT
CDR3: CASSAVRGWAGELFF

size: -
V: TRBV5-6
J: TRBJ2-2
D: -
DNA: TGTGCCAGCAGCCTAGGAGGGAACACCGGGGAGCTGTTTTTT
CDR3: CASSLGGNTGELFF

size: -
V: TRBV25-1
J: TRBJ1-5
D: TRBD1
DNA: TGTGCCAGCAGAGGGACAGGGGGAGATCAGCCCCAGCATTTT
CDR3: CASRGTGGDQPQHF

size: -
V: TRBV29-1
J: TRBJ1-1
D: -
DNA: TGCAGCGCCGAAAATGTGCGGTCTCGGGACACTGAAGCTTTCTTT
CDR3: CSAENVRSRDTEAFF

size: -
V: TRBV4-1
J: TRBJ2-7
D: TRBD2
DNA: TGCGCCAGCAGCCAAGCCCTAGCGGGAGTCTTCGAGCAGTACTTC
CDR3: CASSQALAGVFEQYF

size: -
V: TRBV9
J: TRBJ1-2
D: -
DNA: TGTGCCAGCAGCGTAGGAAGTGGGTATGGCTACACCTTC
CDR3: CASSVGSGYGYTF

size: -
V: TRBV6-5
J: TRBJ1-1
D: -
DNA: TGTGCCAGCAGCCCTCTCGGACGGACGAACACTGAAGCTTTCTTT
CDR3: CASSPLGRTNTEAFF

size: -
V: TRBV5-1
J: TRBJ2-7
D: -
DNA: TGCGCCAGCAGCTTGGTTGGGGGCTCCTACGAGCAGTACTTC
CDR3: CASSLVGGSYEQYF

size: -
V: TRBV27
J: TRBJ2-2
D: TRBD2
DNA: TGTGCCAGCAGTCCCCCTAGCGGGATTAACACCGGGGAGCTGTTTTTT
CDR3: CASSPPSGINTGELFF

size: -
V: TRBV4-2
J: TRBJ2-1
D: TRBD2
DNA: TGTGCCAGCAGCCAATCCCTCGGACTAGCGTTCGATGAGCAGTTCTTC
CDR3: CASSQSLGLAFDEQFF

size: -
V: TRBV27
J: TRBJ1-4
D: -
DNA: TGTGCCAGCAGTTTTTTGGGTTCACCCAATGAAAAACTGTTTTTT
CDR3: CASSFLGSPNEKLFF

size: -
V: TRBV27
J: TRBJ2-5
D: TRBD1
DNA: TGTGCCAGCAGTGTCAGGGGGCCAAGGGAGACCCAGTACTTC
CDR3: CASSVRGPRETQYF

size: -
V: TRBV10-3
J: TRBJ1-4
D: -
DNA: TGTGCCAGCCGGGATCGAGGGGAAAAACTGTTTTTT
CDR3: CASRDRGEKLFF

size: -
V: TRBV5-6
J: TRBJ1-5
D: TRBD1
DNA: TGTGCCAGCAGCTTGGGTAATACAGGGGAGGGCTATAGCAATCAGCCCCAGCATTTT
CDR3: CASSLGNTGEGYSNQPQHF

size: -
V: TRBV14
J: TRBJ2-3
D: TRBD2
DNA: TGTGCCAGCAGCCAAGAAGGCGGGGAGGGAGATACGCAGTATTTT
CDR3: CASSQEGGEGDTQYF

size: -
V: TRBV27
J: TRBJ1-2
D: -
DNA: TGTGCCAGCAGTTTAGCGGGGCACCCGAACTATGGCTACACCTTC
CDR3: CASSLAGHPNYGYTF

size: -
V: TRBV29-1
J: TRBJ2-3
D: -
DNA: TGCAGCGTTGATCGACCCCATCAACCCGGAGATACGCAGTATTTT
CDR3: CSVDRPHQPGDTQYF

size: -
V: TRBV19
J: TRBJ2-7
D: -
DNA: TGTGCCAGTAAGGGACAAAACTCCTACGAGCAGTACTTC
CDR3: CASKGQNSYEQYF

size: -
V: TRBV5-4
J: TRBJ1-1
D: -
DNA: TGTGCCAGCAGCTTGGCAGAGGGCTATGTAACTGAAGCTTTCTTT
CDR3: CASSLAEGYVTEAFF